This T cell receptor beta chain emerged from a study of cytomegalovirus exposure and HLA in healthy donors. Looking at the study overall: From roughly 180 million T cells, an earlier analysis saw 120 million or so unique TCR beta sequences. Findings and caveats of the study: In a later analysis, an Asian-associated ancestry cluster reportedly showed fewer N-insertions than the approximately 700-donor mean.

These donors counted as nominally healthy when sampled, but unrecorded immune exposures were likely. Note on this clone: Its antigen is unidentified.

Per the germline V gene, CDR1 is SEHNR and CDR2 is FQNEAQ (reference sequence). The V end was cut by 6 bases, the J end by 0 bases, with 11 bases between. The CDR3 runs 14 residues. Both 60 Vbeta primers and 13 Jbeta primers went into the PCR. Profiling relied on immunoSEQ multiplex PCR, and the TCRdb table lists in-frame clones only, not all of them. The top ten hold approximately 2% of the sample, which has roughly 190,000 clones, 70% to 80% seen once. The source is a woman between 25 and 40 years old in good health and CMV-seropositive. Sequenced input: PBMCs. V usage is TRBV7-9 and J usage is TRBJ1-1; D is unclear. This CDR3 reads CASSRGGMNTEAFF. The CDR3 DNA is TGTGCCAGCAGTCGTGGCGGTATGAACACTGAAGCTTTCTTT. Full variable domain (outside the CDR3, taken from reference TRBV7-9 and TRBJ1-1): DTGVSQNPRHKITKRGQNVTFRCDPISEHNRLYWYRQTLGQGPEFLTYFQNEAQLEKSRLLSDRFSAERPKGSFSTLEIQRTEQGDSAMYLCASSRGGMNTEAFFGQGTRLTVV.